This TCR beta chain was recovered during a study of shared clonotypes between healthy human individuals. Study-wide results and caveats: Generation of non-shared clonotypes was less probable than generation of clonotypes shared by all four donors.

Notes on this clone: Its antigen remains unidentified.

The CDR3 runs to 16 residues. Germline values: CDR1 MNHNY, CDR2 SVGAGI (reference sequence). V lost 6 bases and J lost 2; bases outside the gene matches: 6. Every subset's genomic DNA went evenly onto several immunoSEQ plates. TCRdb keeps only in-frame clones here, not all; method: immunoSEQ multiplex PCR. The sample holds around 2,000,000 clones, 85% to 95% seen once. Naive CD8 populations comprised CD45RO-negative cells positively selected for CCR7, excluding terminally differentiated effector memory CD45RA+ cells. The study enrolled healthy HIV-negative adults without recent acute infections or vaccinations as donors. Every donor was a Caucasian adult from Nashville, Tennessee.

This clonotype originated in a man in his late teens or twenties in good health. The chain couples TRBV6-6 to TRBJ2-1; TRBD2 agrees at 11 bases. Sequencing was performed on naive CD8+ T cells sorted from blood. In DNA, the CDR3 is TGTGCCAGCAGCAATAGCGGGGGGGCCGCCTACAATGAGCAGTTCTTC. This sequence encodes CASSNSGGAAYNEQFF.